Detailed here is one TCR beta chain. Its antigen is still unknown. This record belongs to a study of shared clonotypes between healthy human individuals. Whole-study context: Participating donors consisted of a couple of women and a few men aged 18 to 49. Whole-study findings and limits: With several donors compared, 5% to 5.5% of naive CD4 clonotypes were shared. Donor clonotype sharing was expected to depend on sequencing depth.

This CDR3 has 9 residues. Deep-level running was used for the assay. Generated by immunoSEQ multiplex PCR, the TCRdb table keeps only in-frame clones and is missing some. The sample records approximately 2,000,000 clones, around 93% being singletons. The source is a man aged 18 to 30 in good health. Some clones in this sample may be carry-over from other donors' samples. V and J are TRBV21-1 and TRBJ2-2; the listed D gene, TRBD2, was not tested against the DNA. TRBV21-1 is a pseudogene locus. Sequenced: naive CD4+ T cells from PBMCs. The subset denotes: CD45RA+ positively selected. Written as DNA, the CDR3 is TGTGCCAGTCCCGCGGGGCTGTTTTTT. This translates into CASPAGLFF.